The rows below give T cell receptor beta chains drawn from one sample of a study of vaccination and CD4 T cells after COVID-19. Their antigens remain unidentified. A single record per CDR3 protein comes from TCRdb applying MiXCR to the PCR reads. The data show 11,000 or so distinct CDR3 sequences, 45% to 60% seen once. The sample taken for sequencing was CD4+ T cells from blood, cultured in vitro. Receptor source: a human donor who had recovered from COVID-19. Both conserved end residues are part of each CDR3. D genes are given only for firm matches. A clone size is listed for some rows: how often the clone was seen (once, few, many), or a class if it is expanded.

j_call d_call v_call clone_size cdr3_nt cdr3_aa
TRBJ1-2 - TRBV20-1 - TGCAGTGCTACTCTAGGGGGAGGGGCCGAGGGCTACACCTTC CSATLGGGAEGYTF
TRBJ2-5 TRBD2 TRBV14 - TGTGCCAGCAGCCAACGAGCGGGGGGTCCCGGGAGGGAGACCCAGTACTTC CASSQRAGGPGRETQYF
TRBJ2-3 TRBD2 TRBV20-1 few TGCAGTGCTCCGGTCCGACTAGCGCATACAGATACGCAGTATTTT CSAPVRLAHTDTQYF
TRBJ2-3 TRBD2 TRBV11-3 - TGTGCCAGCAGCTTAGGCGGGCGGGGGGCCACAGATACGCAGTATTTT CASSLGGRGATDTQYF
TRBJ1-2 - TRBV7-9 - TGTGCCAGCGACCCAGGGACGTATAACTATGGCTACACCTTC CASDPGTYNYGYTF
TRBJ1-5 - TRBV6-2/TRBV6-3 - TGTGCCAGCAGTAGAGGGGGGCTGCAGCCCCAGCATTTT CASSRGGLQPQHF
TRBJ2-7 - TRBV18 once TGTGCCAGCTCACCACCGTCGATTAACGAGCAGTACTTC CASSPPSINEQYF
TRBJ2-3 - TRBV11-2 - TGTGCCAGCAGCTTAAGTGGGGGGCCGGGAGCAGATACGCAGTATTTT CASSLSGGPGADTQYF
TRBJ1-2 - TRBV10-3 - TGTGCCATCAGTGTACAGGCTTCAAACTATGGCTACACCTTC CAISVQASNYGYTF
TRBJ2-3 - TRBV7-9 - TGTGCCAGCAGCTTAGGGTCGGGGTCGGCTCCCCTTTGGTATACAGATACGCAGTATTTT CASSLGSGSAPLWYTDTQYF
TRBJ1-5 - TRBV6-5 - TGTGCCAGCAGTTCACAGAGTAGCAATCAGTCCCAGCATTTT CASSSQSSNQSQHF
TRBJ1-5 TRBD1 TRBV6-1 - TGTGCCAGCACTCAAGGACAGGGGTTTCAGCCCCAGCATTTT CASTQGQGFQPQHF
TRBJ1-1 TRBD1 TRBV30 - TGTGCCTGGACCCGGACAGGGGGCGGAAGAGCTTTCTTT CAWTRTGGGRAFF
TRBJ1-3 - TRBV6-5 few TGTGCCAGCAGTTACGCTACCTCCTCTGGAAACACCATATATTTT CASSYATSSGNTIYF
TRBJ2-5 - TRBV7-6 - TGTGCCAGCAGCTTTGATCCTAGGGAGACCCAGTACTTC CASSFDPRETQYF
TRBJ2-2 - TRBV20-1 - TGCAGTGCTAGGGACGGGGGAACCGGGGAGCTGTTTTTT CSARDGGTGELFF
TRBJ1-2 - TRBV10-3 - TGTGCCATCAGTGAGTCAGAGGGTTACAGGATTCGAGATGGCTACACCTTC CAISESEGYRIRDGYTF
TRBJ1-1 - TRBV12-3/TRBV12-4 - TGTGCCAGCAGTTCCCCCCTGGGAGGGGGGACTGAAGCTTTCTTT CASSSPLGGGTEAFF
TRBJ2-5 - TRBV15 - TGTGCCACCAGCAGAGATGGGCAGTCCCGAGAGACCCAGTACTTC CATSRDGQSRETQYF
TRBJ2-1 TRBD1 TRBV7-2 few TGTGCCAGCAGCTCTGACAGGGTCAGGAATGAGCAGTTCTTC CASSSDRVRNEQFF
TRBJ2-5 - TRBV7-8 - TGTGCCAGCAGCTTAGGTCGGTGGGGGGCCCCTGGAAGTGGCCAGTACTTC CASSLGRWGAPGSGQYF
TRBJ2-5 TRBD1 TRBV11-2 - TGTGCCAGCAGCTTAGGGTCACAGGGGAGCTTTCGGACCCAGTACTTC CASSLGSQGSFRTQYF
TRBJ1-1 TRBD1 TRBV12-3/TRBV12-4 - TGTGCCAGCAGAGAGACGACAGGGGGCGTTGTAGCTTTCTTT CASRETTGGVVAFF
TRBJ2-7 - TRBV20-1 - TGCAGTGCTAGCCAGGGCGAAGAGCAGTACTTC CSASQGEEQYF
TRBJ1-5 TRBD1 TRBV5-6 once TGTGCCAGCAGCAAGGACAGGGCGAATCAGCCCCAGCATTTT CASSKDRANQPQHF
TRBJ2-3 TRBD1 TRBV2 - TGTGCCAGCAGTGAAGCGACAGGGGTCTGGCAGGAGCCTAGAACAGATACGCAGTATTTT CASSEATGVWQEPRTDTQYF
TRBJ2-7 TRBD1 TRBV6-1 - TGTGCCAGCAGCTTGGACAGGGGACAGGTCGAGCAGTACTTC CASSLDRGQVEQYF
TRBJ1-5 TRBD1 TRBV20-1 - TGCAGTGCTAGAGGTACAGGGGGCTCCAATCAGCCCCAGCATTTT CSARGTGGSNQPQHF
TRBJ2-5 TRBD2 TRBV6-2/TRBV6-3 - TGTGCCAGCAGAGCCGCTGGGGGGGTGGGGACCCAGTACTTC CASRAAGGVGTQYF
TRBJ2-1 TRBD1 TRBV7-2 - TGTGCCAGCAGGCGAAGCCCGGGACAGGGGGACAATGAGCAGTTCTTC CASRRSPGQGDNEQFF
TRBJ2-1 - TRBV7-2 - TGTGCCAGCAGCTTACCCCCCAGACAGTACAATGAGCAGTTCTTC CASSLPPRQYNEQFF
TRBJ1-2 TRBD1 TRBV5-1 - TGCGCCAGCAGCGCTGGTATCAGGGACAGCTATGGCTACACCTTC CASSAGIRDSYGYTF
TRBJ1-1 - TRBV5-1 - TGCGCCAGCTCCCCCGGGGGAGTAAACACTGAAGCTTTCTTT CASSPGGVNTEAFF
TRBJ1-2 - TRBV30 - TGTGCCTGGAGTGTACTAGGGGGGTCGACCCTCTATGGCTACACCTTC CAWSVLGGSTLYGYTF
TRBJ1-5 TRBD1 TRBV10-3 few TGTGCCATCAGTGACCCGGACAGGGGGGGCCCCAATCAGCCCCAGCATTTT CAISDPDRGGPNQPQHF
TRBJ2-1 - TRBV6-1 few TGTGCCAGCACGGGGCAGGGAATTTACAATGAGCAGTTCTTC CASTGQGIYNEQFF
TRBJ1-2 - TRBV5-1 - TGCGCCAGCAGCTTGGGGGGGGCACCTGGGTATGGCTACACCTTC CASSLGGAPGYGYTF
TRBJ2-7 - TRBV6-2/TRBV6-3 - TGTGCCAGCAGTAGACAGGTTTACTACGAGCAGTACTTC CASSRQVYYEQYF
TRBJ1-2 - TRBV10-3 - TGTGCCATCAGTGAGTCTGCCAGCCCGGGTTATGGCTACACCTTC CAISESASPGYGYTF
TRBJ2-2 - TRBV5-3 - TGTGCCAGAAGCTTGAGGGGAAGGTACACCGGGGAGCTGTTTTTT CARSLRGRYTGELFF